Listed below are T cell receptor beta chains from one sample, sequenced in a study of identical twins. TCRdb ran MiXCR on the 5' RACE reads and lists one entry per CDR3 protein. Of about 530,000 distinct CDR3 sequences in the sample, roughly 15% were seen once. This sample was shared with a second study, whose subject was yellow fever vaccine responses in identical twins.

The sequenced sample consisted of CD4+ T cells sorted from blood. The origin of the receptors is a woman under 30 in good health. CDR3s include the opening cysteine and the closing phenylalanine or tryptophan. D genes are given only for firm matches. Size values are once, few and many counts, or a class for expanded clones, and some rows have none.

size,J,D,V,DNA,CDR3
few,TRBJ1-2,-,TRBV25-1,TGTGCCAGCAGTGCCCAAGACAGGAACTATGGCTACACCTTC,CASSAQDRNYGYTF
few,TRBJ2-2,TRBD1,TRBV20-1,TGCAGTGCCGCATCCGGACAGGGGTACACCGGGGAGCTGTTTTTT,CSAASGQGYTGELFF
few,TRBJ2-6,-,TRBV2,TGTGCCAGCAGTACAGCCTCTGGGGCCAACGTCCTGACTTTC,CASSTASGANVLTF
few,TRBJ2-3,TRBD2,TRBV28,TGTGCCAGCAGTTTCTCAGGCGGGGGGCCTAGCACAGATACGCAGTATTTT,CASSFSGGGPSTDTQYF
few,TRBJ2-7,-,TRBV28,TGTGCCAGCAGTTTAATAGCAACTTTGGGCTACGAGCAGTACTTC,CASSLIATLGYEQYF
many,TRBJ2-1,-,TRBV4-1,TGCGCCAGCAGCCAAGGGTTGGGTAGCTACAATGAGCAGTTCTTC,CASSQGLGSYNEQFF
few,TRBJ1-1,-,TRBV25-1,TGTGCCAGCAGCGAAAGGAGGGGTGGGACTGAAGCTTTCTTT,CASSERRGGTEAFF
few,TRBJ1-4,-,TRBV4-1,TGCGCCAGCAGCCAAGACTCCGTCAGGAGGCGAGGGGAAAAACTGTTTTTT,CASSQDSVRRRGEKLFF
-,TRBJ2-6,TRBD1,TRBV28,TGTGCCAGCAGTCCAGCTGGACAGGCCCATGGGGCCAACGTCCTGACTTTC,CASSPAGQAHGANVLTF
few,TRBJ1-6,TRBD1,TRBV7-9,TGTGCCAGCAGCCAGTGGACAGGGTATAATTCACCCCTCCACTTT,CASSQWTGYNSPLHF
-,TRBJ2-1,-,TRBV28,TGTGCCAGCAGTTCGGCGGGGACGCGGAATGAGCAGTTCTTC,CASSSAGTRNEQFF
-,TRBJ2-5,TRBD1,TRBV29-1,TGCAGCGCCATCCCTGGGGGACAGCAAGAGACCCAGTACTTC,CSAIPGGQQETQYF
few,TRBJ2-3,TRBD1,TRBV6-1,TGTGCCAGCAGCCTCCAGGGGGTAGTAACAGATACGCAGTATTTT,CASSLQGVVTDTQYF
few,TRBJ2-5,TRBD1,TRBV14,TGTGCCAGCAGCAAGGACAGGGTAGGGACCCAGTACTTC,CASSKDRVGTQYF
few,TRBJ2-1,-,TRBV10-3,TGTGCCATCAGTGGTCTCAGGGACTCCTACAATGAGCAGTTCTTC,CAISGLRDSYNEQFF
few,TRBJ1-5,-,TRBV7-9,TGTGCCAGCAGCTTAGACGACAGCATGACCCAGCATTTT,CASSLDDSMTQHF
few,TRBJ2-2,-,TRBV5-1,TGCGCCAGCAGCTTGCTGACGGGAGCGGACACCGGGGAGCTGTTTTTT,CASSLLTGADTGELFF
few,TRBJ2-2,-,TRBV11-2,TGTGCCAGCACTAATCAGGGTTCGAACACCGGGGAGCTGTTTTTT,CASTNQGSNTGELFF
many,TRBJ2-5,TRBD2,TRBV7-8,TGTGCCAGCAGCTCTTCGGTAGGACTAGCACAAGAGACCCAGTACTTC,CASSSSVGLAQETQYF
once,TRBJ2-1,-,TRBV7-9,TGTGCCAGCAGCTTAGCGTCGCTCCTCCGCTCCTACAATGAGCAGTTCTTC,CASSLASLLRSYNEQFF
-,TRBJ2-3,TRBD2,TRBV20-1,TGCAGTGCTAGAGATCCGAGCGGGGGGAGCGCAGATACGCAGTATTTT,CSARDPSGGSADTQYF
few,TRBJ2-1,TRBD2,TRBV29-1,TGCAGCGTTGAGAGTCCTCTAGCGGGAGGAAGTCGTGGTAGTGAGCAGTTCTTC,CSVESPLAGGSRGSEQFF
-,TRBJ2-5,-,TRBV7-8,TGTGCCAGCAGCCGAGATACGGGCCCACAGGGAACCCAGTACTTC,CASSRDTGPQGTQYF
many,TRBJ1-5,-,TRBV12-3/TRBV12-4,TGTGCCAGCAACGACACCCCTAATCAGCCCCAGCATTTT,CASNDTPNQPQHF
-,TRBJ2-5,-,TRBV24-1,TGTGCCACCAGTGAACCCCGGGACACACAAGAGACCCAGTACTTC,CATSEPRDTQETQYF
-,TRBJ2-1,-,TRBV25-1,TGTGCCAGCAGTGTTCGAGGGGGATCGGGCAATGAGCAGTTCTTC,CASSVRGGSGNEQFF